The present entry profiles one T cell receptor (beta chain) with its context. This table comes from immunoSEQ multiplex PCR, and its TCRdb copy is limited to in-frame clones, with some not included. The sample lists roughly 88,000 clones; 80% to 90% were seen once. The CDR3 spans 17 residues. Trimming pared 6 bases from V and 1 base from J, leaving 21 bases between. Germline CDR1 reads KGHSH; CDR2 reads LQKENI. This sample was taken from a study of radiotherapy plus CTLA-4 blockade in lung cancer. The TCR was taken from a human donor with non-small cell lung cancer who had stable disease on radiotherapy plus ipilimumab. This chain connects TRBV18 to TRBJ1-1; the D gene is possibly TRBD1 (6 bases). Here the sequenced sample was peripheral blood, taken from a patient treated with radiotherapy plus ipilimumab. This CDR3 is CASSSRGGEGGNTEAFF. The CDR3 DNA reads TGTGCCAGCTCCTCCAGAGGGGGAGAAGGAGGGAACACTGAAGCTTTCTTT.